The text below deals with one TCR beta chain. The specificity of this receptor is unknown. No base quality values were provided; no much bigger clone lies one nucleotide off. The data originate from a study of breast tumors, draining lymph nodes, adjacent tissues (dated by TCRdb to about 2016). In terms of the full investigation: In breast cancer patients, the study compared the TCR beta repertoires of tumor, adjacent nontumor tissue and axillary lymph nodes. The study aimed to assess the relationships and possible T-cell exchange between tumor, surrounding tissue and draining lymph node repertoires in human breast cancer.

Beyond this particular receptor, the publication reports: Tumor and nontumor tissue repertoires were significantly more similar in luminal-like than in basal-like breast cancer. The conclusion that tumor T cells originate in lymph nodes was presented as consistent with a hypothesis rather than as directly demonstrated. The data were considered consistent with most tumor T cells being derived from the lymph node and subsequently expanding within tumor tissue. Tumors showed preferential V and J gene usage, and their T-cell repertoire diversity fell below that of lymph nodes yet above that of nontumor tissue.

The CDR3 holds 16 amino acids from the cysteine to the phenylalanine. Just CDR3 DNA is preserved here, 48 bases in frame from base 1. Trimming at the junction amounts to 0 bases on V and 3 bases on J, and the germline ends lie 13 bases apart. The germline V gene yields LGHNA for CDR1 and YSLEER for CDR2. The lymph node samples were taken from the axillary draining lymph nodes of breast cancer patients. TCRdb lists the instrument as Illumina HiSeq 2000. Multiplex PCR amplification was used to generate the TCR beta chain libraries. The amplified TCR beta chain products were analyzed by high-throughput sequencing. TCRdb itself trimmed the public reads at Q25 with fastp, ran MiXCR and retained productive beta chains. CDR3 protein duplicates are merged, each entry listing the most common genes and DNA. A total of fewer than 140,000 distinct CDR3 sequences appear in this sample, 30% of them only once. Clones ranked in the top ten supply 4.5% to 7% of the sample.

The receptor was derived from a female donor with breast cancer. Some clones in this sample may be carry-over from other donors' samples. The rearranged chain carries TRBV4-3 and TRBJ2-3, with the D assignment possibly TRBD1 or TRBD2, given 6 matching bases for each. Sequencing input: axillary lymph node tissue. The CDR3 in this case is CASSQDLQGGTDTQYF. The bases are TGCGCCAGCAGCCAAGATCTGCAAGGGGGGACAGATACGCAGTATTTT.